This entry is about one T cell receptor beta chain. The antigen remains undetermined. TCRdb fed the RT-PCR reads into MiXCR, producing one record per CDR3 protein. The table includes about 780,000 distinct CDR3 sequences, roughly 18% detected once. The data belong to a study of response to subunit inactivated influenza vaccine. Notes on the study in general: New T cells are recruited in small numbers by each seasonal influenza vaccination, according to the authors' suggestion.

Germline V gene data show CDR1 as SGHTA and CDR2 as FQGNSA. V lost 1 base, J lost 4 bases, and 7 bases lay in between. The CDR3 is made up of 14 amino acids. The origin of this receptor is a man aged 45-65 years who received an inactivated influenza vaccine. The chain uses TRBV7-2 and TRBJ1-4, with D unclear. The sequences come from PBMCs from blood, collected 4 to 6 days after vaccination. The CDR3 DNA is TGTGCCAGCAGCTTAGTTCCAGATAATGAAAAACTGTTTTTT. Its translation: CASSLVPDNEKLFF. The full variable domain, its missing parts supplied by reference TRBV7-2 and TRBJ1-4, is GAGVSQSPSNKVTEKGKDVELRCDPISGHTALYWYRQSLGQGLEFLIYFQGNSAPDKSGLPSDRFSAERTGGSVSTLTIQRTQQEDSAVYLCASSLVPDNEKLFFGSGTQLSVL.